The rows below give T cell receptor beta chains drawn from one sample of a study of blood T cells in healthy people across ages. TCRdb reprocessed the 5' RACE reads via MiXCR and lists one record per CDR3 protein. The repertoire includes around 1,700,000 distinct CDR3 sequences, approximately 30% of them detected once, and 7.7% sits in the top ten. The sample consisted of blood. These TCRs come from a woman in her 30s in good health. Each CDR3 is given with its conserved first and last residue. Each record gives: J gene, D gene, V gene, clone size, CDR3 DNA, CDR3 protein. A D gene is named only where the DNA matches it firmly. Size values are once, few and many counts, or a class for expanded clones, and some rows have none.

>TRBJ2-4|.|TRBV7-9|few
TGTGCCAGCAGCGGGATGGGGACCAAAAACATTCAGTACTTC
CASSGMGTKNIQYF
>TRBJ1-1|.|TRBV29-1|.
TGCAGCGTTGCCGGTTGGAGGGGCGAGAACACTGAAGCTTTCTTT
CSVAGWRGENTEAFF
>TRBJ2-3|.|TRBV5-1|few
TGCGCCAGCAGGATGAGGTCTACAAGCACAGATACGCAGTATTTT
CASRMRSTSTDTQYF
>TRBJ2-7|.|TRBV20-1|.
TGCAGTACTCGGACAGTTTACGAGCAGTACTTC
CSTRTVYEQYF
>TRBJ2-2|.|TRBV11-3|.
TGTGCCAGCAGCTTAGTTGCGGAGGGGCTGCTTTTT
CASSLVAEGLLF
>TRBJ1-1|.|TRBV6-5|few
TGTGCCAGCAGTTTACTCCGATTGGGCACTGAAGCTTTCTTT
CASSLLRLGTEAFF
>TRBJ2-5|TRBD2|TRBV29-1|.
TGCAGCGTCCTCGCGACTAGCGGTCCTTGGGAGACCCAGTACTTC
CSVLATSGPWETQYF
>TRBJ2-1|TRBD1|TRBV6-5|many
TGTGCCAGCAGGAACACAGGGGGCAATGAGCAGTTCTTC
CASRNTGGNEQFF
>TRBJ2-1|TRBD2|TRBV24-1|.
TGTTCCACCAGTGACCATGTGGCGGGGGGGGAGACCCAGTTCTTC
CSTSDHVAGGETQFF
>TRBJ2-1|.|TRBV27|.
TGTGCCAGCAGTTCCTCCTATAGTTTGCATGAGCAGTTCTTC
CASSSSYSLHEQFF
>TRBJ2-5|.|TRBV6-1|many
TGTGCCAGCAGCAGACTAGGCCAAGAGACCCAGTACTTC
CASSRLGQETQYF
>TRBJ1-2|.|TRBV29-1|few
TGCAGCGTTGGTGAAGGGATTGGCTACACCTTC
CSVGEGIGYTF
>TRBJ2-4|.|TRBV10-3|.
TGTGCCATCAGTGACCCCTCAGTGGGGGGCGGGGGAAACATTCAGTACTTC
CAISDPSVGGGGNIQYF
>TRBJ2-7|.|TRBV7-9|few
TGTGCCAGCAGACAATGGGACGAGCAGTACTTC
CASRQWDEQYF
>TRBJ1-6|.|TRBV9|.
TGTGCCAGCAGCCCAAGAGGGGGGGAGTATTCACCCCTCCACTTT
CASSPRGGEYSPLHF
>TRBJ1-2|TRBD1|TRBV9|.
TGTGCCAGCAGCGTAGTGGGTGACAGGGGTACAGGAGGCTACACCTTC
CASSVVGDRGTGGYTF
>TRBJ2-1|.|TRBV4-1|many
TGCGCCAGCAGCCCCCCAGGTAGTGAGCAGTTCTTC
CASSPPGSEQFF
>TRBJ2-2|TRBD2|TRBV29-1|.
TGCAGCGTTGAGGTTTTAGCGGGAGAAAGCTTCTCCGGGGAGCTGGTTTTT
CSVEVLAGESFSGELVF
>TRBJ2-1|TRBD2|TRBV2|.
TGTGCCAGCAGAGCTGGACTAGCGGGAATGGATGAGCAGTTCTTC
CASRAGLAGMDEQFF
>TRBJ1-2|TRBD1|TRBV6-5|.
TGTGCCAGCAGTTACAACAGGGGAATTAACTATGGCTACACCTTC
CASSYNRGINYGYTF
>TRBJ2-7|TRBD2|TRBV4-3|many
TGCGCCAGCAGCCAAGATCGGGGGGGGTCCGAGCAGTACTTC
CASSQDRGGSEQYF
>TRBJ1-1|.|TRBV29-1|.
TGCAGCGTGGGACTTAGGTTGAACACTGAAGCTTTCTTT
CSVGLRLNTEAFF
>TRBJ2-3|TRBD2|TRBV2|.
TGTGCCAGCAATCGACTAGCGGGGGCCATAGATACGCAGTATTTT
CASNRLAGAIDTQYF
>TRBJ1-2|.|TRBV28|.
TGTGCCAGCAGTTCAAATCGGGTCAGGTCCCTAAAGTTCCATGGCTACACCTTC
CASSSNRVRSLKFHGYTF
>TRBJ2-7|TRBD2|TRBV4-1|many
TGCGCCAGCAGCCAAAGCGGGGCTTACGAGCAGTACTTC
CASSQSGAYEQYF
>TRBJ2-7|.|TRBV30|.
TGTGCCTGGATGGGCCAGTCCTACGAGCAGTACTTC
CAWMGQSYEQYF
>TRBJ2-5|TRBD2|TRBV6-2/TRBV6-3|.
TGTGCCAGCATCCCCGCGGGGGAAGAGACCCAGTACTTC
CASIPAGEETQYF
>TRBJ2-3|.|TRBV28|few
TGTGCCAGCGTTCCATCTAGCACAGATACGCAGTATTTT
CASVPSSTDTQYF
>TRBJ2-7|.|TRBV24-1|many
TGTGCCACCAGTGATCCGAGTTTCTCCTACGAGCAGTACTTC
CATSDPSFSYEQYF
>TRBJ1-5|TRBD1|TRBV12-3/TRBV12-4|.
TGTGCCAGCAGCCAAGGACAGGGATACAATCAGCCCCAGCATTTT
CASSQGQGYNQPQHF
>TRBJ2-1|TRBD1|TRBV19|few
TGTGCCAGTAGTTCCACCCCGGGACAGGGGGTGTTCTTC
CASSSTPGQGVFF
>TRBJ2-5|.|TRBV29-1|many
TGCAGCGTTGAGACAGGGAGGATGGAGACCCAGTACTTC
CSVETGRMETQYF
>TRBJ2-4|TRBD2|TRBV6-2/TRBV6-3|.
TGTGCCAGCGGGGCCGCGGGGGGAGCCAAAAACATTCAGTACTTC
CASGAAGGAKNIQYF
>TRBJ2-1|TRBD2|TRBV20-1|many
TGCAGTGGGACTAGCGGGAGGGATGAGCAGTTCTTC
CSGTSGRDEQFF
>TRBJ2-7|TRBD2|TRBV29-1|few
TGCAGCGTTGACAGTAATAGCGGGGGGGCCTTTGAGCAGTACTTC
CSVDSNSGGAFEQYF
>TRBJ2-1|TRBD2|TRBV6-5|.
TGTGCCAGCACGCCCGGGGGGATATCCGAAGAGCAGTTCTTC
CASTPGGISEEQFF
>TRBJ2-2|.|TRBV7-9|.
TGTGCCAGCAGCTTTACTACGAACACCGGGGAGCTGTTTTTT
CASSFTTNTGELFF
>TRBJ2-5|.|TRBV29-1|few
TGCAGCGCAGCCAGGGACTTCCAAGAGACCCAGTACTTC
CSAARDFQETQYF
>TRBJ2-7|TRBD2|TRBV6-2/TRBV6-3|many
TGTGCCAGCAGTGATCCTAGCGGAATCTACGAGCAGTACTTC
CASSDPSGIYEQYF
>TRBJ2-7|.|TRBV29-1|few
TGCAGCGTTGAAGAGGGAACCCCCTACGAGCAGTACTTC
CSVEEGTPYEQYF
>TRBJ2-6|.|TRBV28|.
TGTGCCAGCAGTTCCCCCACCTCTGGGACCAACGTCCTGACTTTC
CASSSPTSGTNVLTF
>TRBJ2-7|TRBD1|TRBV12-3/TRBV12-4|.
TGTGCCAGCAGAGTGACAGGGGGAAACGAGCAGTACTTC
CASRVTGGNEQYF
>TRBJ2-7|TRBD2|TRBV6-5|many
TGTGCCAGCAGTTTTAGCGGGAGTCCCACCTACGAGCAGTACTTC
CASSFSGSPTYEQYF
>TRBJ2-5|TRBD2|TRBV7-2|few
TGTGCCAGCAGCTCCGGGACTAAAACAGCCCAGTACTTC
CASSSGTKTAQYF
>TRBJ2-3|.|TRBV18|many
TGTGCCAGCGCCAACCAGGTGGGCCGCACAGATACGCAGTATTTT
CASANQVGRTDTQYF
>TRBJ2-7|.|TRBV7-2|few
TGTGCCAGCAGCCCTAACATAGGGGGTTCTTCCTACGAGCAGTACTTC
CASSPNIGGSSYEQYF
>TRBJ2-4|.|TRBV28|.
TGTGCCAGCAGTGCCCAGACAGCGATAGCCAAAAACATTCAGTACTTC
CASSAQTAIAKNIQYF
>TRBJ2-1|.|TRBV5-6|.
TGTGCCAGCGCGACCGCTCTTCGGGACAATGAGCAGTTCTTC
CASATALRDNEQFF
>TRBJ1-1|.|TRBV29-1|once
TGCGGCGCGACGGTCGGGGGAGACAGCGAAGCTTTCTTT
CGATVGGDSEAFF
>TRBJ2-5|.|TRBV10-3|few
TGTGCCATCAGTGAAGGCCTTTCCCAAGAGACCCAGTACTTC
CAISEGLSQETQYF
>TRBJ2-7|TRBD1|TRBV11-1|.
TGTGCCAGCAGCTTAGCCCCCAGGGGGCACATCTACGAGCAGTACTTC
CASSLAPRGHIYEQYF
>TRBJ2-3|.|TRBV19|.
TGTGCCAGTAGCGTGGGCGGACGTAGTCGGGATACGCAGTATTTT
CASSVGGRSRDTQYF
>TRBJ1-1|.|TRBV3-1|.
TGTGCCAGCAGCCAGTCCCAGGGCACTGAAGCTTTCTTT
CASSQSQGTEAFF